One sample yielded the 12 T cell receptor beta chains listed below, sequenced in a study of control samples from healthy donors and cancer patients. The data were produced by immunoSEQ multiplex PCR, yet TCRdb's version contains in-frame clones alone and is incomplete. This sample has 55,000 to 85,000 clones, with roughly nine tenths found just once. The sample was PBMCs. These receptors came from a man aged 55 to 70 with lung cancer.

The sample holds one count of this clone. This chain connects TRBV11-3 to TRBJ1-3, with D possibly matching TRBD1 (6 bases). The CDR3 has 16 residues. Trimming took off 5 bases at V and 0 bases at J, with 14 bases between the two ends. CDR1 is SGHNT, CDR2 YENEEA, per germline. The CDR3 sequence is CASSLRDKSSGNTIYF. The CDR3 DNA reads TGTGCCAGCAGCCTCCGGGACAAGAGCTCTGGAAACACCATATATTTT.

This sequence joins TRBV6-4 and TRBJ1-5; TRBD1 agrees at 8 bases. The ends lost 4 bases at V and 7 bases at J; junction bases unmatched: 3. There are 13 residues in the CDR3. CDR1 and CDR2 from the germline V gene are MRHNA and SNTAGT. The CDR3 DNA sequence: TGTGCCAGCAGTGTGAACAGGGGGCAGCCCCAGCATTTT. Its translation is CASSVNRGQPQHF.

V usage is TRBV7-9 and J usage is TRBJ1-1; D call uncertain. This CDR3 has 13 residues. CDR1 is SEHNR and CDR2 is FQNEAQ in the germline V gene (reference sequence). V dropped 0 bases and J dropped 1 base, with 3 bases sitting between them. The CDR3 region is CASSLAANTEAFF. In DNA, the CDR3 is TGTGCCAGCAGCTTAGCTGCGAACACTGAAGCTTTCTTT.

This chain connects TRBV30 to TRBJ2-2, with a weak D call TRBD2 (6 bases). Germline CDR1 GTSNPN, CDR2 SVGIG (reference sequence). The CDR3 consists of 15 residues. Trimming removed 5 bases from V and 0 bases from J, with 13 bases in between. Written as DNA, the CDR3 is TGTGCCTGGGCACGGGGGAGAACGAACACCGGGGAGCTGTTTTTT. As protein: CAWARGRTNTGELFF.

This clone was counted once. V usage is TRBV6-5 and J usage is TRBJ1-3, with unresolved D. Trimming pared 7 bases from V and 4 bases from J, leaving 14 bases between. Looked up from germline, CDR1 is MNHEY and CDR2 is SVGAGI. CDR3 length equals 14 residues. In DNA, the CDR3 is TGTGCCAGCACTAACAGCGTGGGGGGAAACACCATATATTTT. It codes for CASTNSVGGNTIYF.

The CDR3 DNA follows: TGTGCCAGTAGTATAGAGGGTTATCAGCCCCAGCATTTT. This codes for CASSIEGYQPQHF. V gene TRBV19 combines with J gene TRBJ1-5; D unclear. This CDR3 region has 13 residues. Germline V CDR1 and CDR2: LNHDA, SQIVND (reference sequence). V was shortened by 0 bases and J by 5 bases, with 5 bases between the two germline ends.

The CDR3 loop is CASNRGGQETQYF. The CDR3 nucleotides read TGTGCCAGCAACCGGGGAGGACAAGAGACCCAGTACTTC. J is TRBJ2-5 and V is TRBV5-8, with TRBD2 as a possible D gene (6 bases). The V gene's germline CDR1 is SGHTS and CDR2 YDEGEE. The CDR3 totals 13 residues. The V gene lost 6 bases and the J gene lost 2 bases, with 11 bases spanning the gap.

Here the CDR3 reads CASSLDRYEQYV. The CDR3 DNA reads as TGTGCCAGCAGCTTGGATCGGTACGAGCAGTACGTC. V and J are TRBV5-8 and TRBJ2-7; D remains ambiguous. Trimming left V 0 bases short and J 4 bases short, with 5 bases between. The germline V gene encodes CDR1 SGHTS and CDR2 YDEGEE. This CDR3 is built from 12 residues.

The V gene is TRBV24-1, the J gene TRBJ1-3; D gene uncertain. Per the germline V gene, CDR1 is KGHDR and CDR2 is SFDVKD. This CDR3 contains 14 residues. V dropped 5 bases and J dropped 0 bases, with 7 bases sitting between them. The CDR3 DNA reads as TGTGCCACCAGTGGTTCGGGCTCTGGAAACACCATATATTTT. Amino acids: CATSGSGSGNTIYF.

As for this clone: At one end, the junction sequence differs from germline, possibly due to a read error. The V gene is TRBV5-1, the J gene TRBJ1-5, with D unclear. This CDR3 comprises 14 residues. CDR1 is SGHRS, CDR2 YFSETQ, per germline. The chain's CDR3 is CASRLEFGGQPQHF. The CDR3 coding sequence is TGCGCCAGCCGCTTAGAGTTCGGCGGTCAGCCCCAGCATTTT.

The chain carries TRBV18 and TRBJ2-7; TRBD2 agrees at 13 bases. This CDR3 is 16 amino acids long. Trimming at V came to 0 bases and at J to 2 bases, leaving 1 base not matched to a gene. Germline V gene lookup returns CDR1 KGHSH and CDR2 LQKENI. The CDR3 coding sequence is TGTGCCAGCTCACCACCGACTAGCGGGGGGACCTACGAGCAGTACTTC. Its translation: CASSPPTSGGTYEQYF. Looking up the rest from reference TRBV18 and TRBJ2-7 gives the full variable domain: NAGVMQNPRHLVRRRGQEARLRCSPMKGHSHVYWYRQLPEEGLKFMVYLQKENIIDESGMPKERFSAEFPKEGPSILRIQQVVRGDSAAYFCASSPPTSGGTYEQYFGPGTRLTVT.

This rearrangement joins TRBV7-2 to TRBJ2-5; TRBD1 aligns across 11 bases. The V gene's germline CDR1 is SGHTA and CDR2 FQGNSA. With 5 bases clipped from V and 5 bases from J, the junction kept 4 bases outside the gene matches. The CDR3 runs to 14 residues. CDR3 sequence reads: CASSVDRGLETQYF. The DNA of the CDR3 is TGTGCCAGCAGCGTGGACAGGGGGCTTGAGACCCAGTACTTC.